By frequency in the sample, the clone carrying this TCR beta chain is medium-sized. Its antigen is not known. The germline V and J ends were trimmed by 1 base and 4 bases, with 14 bases remaining between them. In germline, CDR1 is LNHNV, CDR2 YYDKDF (reference sequence). The CDR3 has 15 residues. The sample originates from a study of T cell repertoires in aging, cancer and after chemotherapy. Study-level information: The whole study produced a dataset of several million TCR reads.

A mixed TRB-A/B primer pool amplified rearranged TRB by multiplex touch-down PCR. MiXCR, applied by TCRdb to the multiplex PCR reads, yields one record per CDR3 protein. Of about 6,100 distinct CDR3 sequences in the sample, less than 35% are singletons; the top ten hold roughly 30%. The template was genomic DNA from peripheral blood, not RNA. Overall study results and limits: Rebound thymic output was suggested by rising median generation probability during chemotherapy in each cancer cohort. Healthy donors lost TCR diversity with age mainly through richness, cancer patients through richness and evenness.

Sample: blood. The source is a human donor with a blood cancer. The V and J genes are TRBV15 and TRBJ2-7; possible D gene TRBD2, 5 bases. The CDR3 bases are TGTGCCACCAGCAGAGGAGGGCCCTCGTCATACGAGCAGTACTTC. Protein sequence: CATSRGGPSSYEQYF.